The sequence of this T cell receptor (beta chain) was determined in a study of blood T cell repertoires in COVID-19 (dated by TCRdb to 2019 to 2021). Study-level background: Collaborator samples came from the United States, Italy and Spain and covered acute and convalescent phases of COVID-19. HLA class I and class II types, where available, came from metadata supplied by the sample provider rather than from assay-based typing. The material from the prospective study consisted of cDNA or gDNA derived from T cells, B-cell-depleted T cells, or PBMCs. Sample metadata almost always included a de-identified subject ID, COVID-19 status, age in years and sex. Subjects who had been exposed to COVID-19, were actively infected with it, or had recovered from it provided the deeply sampled blood TCRbeta repertoires that made up the dataset. Samples were obtained from the ongoing ImmuneRACE study (first 160 participants) and from 950 to 1,500 subjects provided by 6 global collaborators. The repertoires were released in a freely available public database intended as a resource for research on the immune response to SARS-CoV-2.

In Seattle, one collaborating source enrolled patients while the infection was active and tracked those patients longitudinally over the course of disease. The collaborating institutions used their own protocols to collect whole blood in K2EDTA tubes. For TCRbeta analysis, collaborators shipped samples in one of three forms: frozen whole blood, isolated PBMCs, or DNA extracted from either of those sample types. Only one count was recorded for this clone. Its antigen has not been determined. No base qualities exist here, and no much larger clone lies one base off it. The CDR3 sequence holds 16 residues, the cysteine and phenylalanine included. Just the 48-base CDR3 DNA is kept, in frame starting at base 1. Trimming at the junction amounts to 2 bases on V and 3 bases on J, and the germline ends lie 16 bases apart. CDR1 is given as MNHEY and CDR2 as SVGAGI, both from the germline V gene. Beyond this particular receptor, the publication reports: The amount of clinical and demographic metadata varied by source and participant and was provided uncurated.

TCRbeta CDR3 regions were amplified from genomic DNA by means of the immunoSEQ Assay, a bias-controlled multiplex PCR. Per the original workflow: The number of nucleated cells in each sample was estimated by amplification of reference gene primers within the assay. To quantify the absolute abundance of each unique TCRbeta CDR3 rearrangement, sequence reads were collapsed and filtered. For each sample, productive Simpson clonality was calculated as the square root of Simpson's diversity index over productive rearrangements. In TCRdb, the immuneACCESS table is reduced to in-frame sequences with V and J assigned. These tables do not hold every clone; where another copy was compared, an unresolved V gene accounts for under half, and the others remain unexplained. That table furnishes V, J and clone size, whereas the DNA furnished D and trimming. This sample has about 150,000 clones in its table, and roughly 84% of those were observed once. In total, the top ten clones hold about 12% of the sample.

The TCR originated in a woman aged 55-69 years with COVID-19, enrolled during active disease. Recombination connected TRBV6-5 to TRBJ1-2; the D segment could be TRBD1, given 6 matching bases. What was sequenced was peripheral blood. Here is the DNA: TGTGCCAGCAGTTACACAACAGGGACCTGGGACTATGGCTACACCTTC. It translates to CASSYTTGTWDYGYTF.